In its sample, the clone carrying this T cell receptor beta chain was seen a few times. Its antigen is as yet unknown. The sample is drawn from a study of T cells in Graves' hyperthyroidism and ophthalmopathy. Using RNA transcripts as the source, TCR beta CDR3 regions were amplified. The primer set for the first-round RT-PCR of the TCR CDR3 was HTBI. TCRdb reprocessed the multiplex PCR reads via MiXCR and lists one record per CDR3 protein. The table has roughly 570,000 distinct CDR3 sequences, approximately 14% seen once. Patients aged 18 to 65 with hyperthyroidism were newly diagnosed, with duration under 2 months. The germline V gene encodes CDR1 DFQATT and CDR2 SNEGSKA (reference sequence). The CDR3 length is 16 residues. V gave up 4 bases and J gave up 7 bases; unmatched junction bases: 10. Points from the study as a whole: A model of 13 V-J pairs discriminated ophthalmopathy from stable hyperthyroidism.

J is TRBJ2-2 and V is TRBV20-1, with TRBD2 matching over 12 bases. This TCR was sampled from a woman in her twenties or thirties with Graves' hyperthyroidism. Sequencing input: blood. This chain's CDR3 is CSATSSGRASNGELFF. Here the CDR3 DNA reads TGCAGTGCTACCTCTAGCGGGAGGGCCTCAAACGGGGAGCTGTTTTTT.